This T cell receptor (beta chain) originates from a study of OX40 agonist ivuxolimab in advanced cancers. Study information: Dose-escalation patients suffered from hepatocellular carcinoma, melanoma, renal cell or head and neck cancer. Partial response was recorded in three patients: one hepatocellular carcinoma and two cutaneous melanoma cases. The mean age was about 61 years, ranging from 23 to 79, with around four fifths of participants male.

General study findings and limits: Low clonal expansion, among the lowest seen, marked partial responders at 0.1-3.0 mg/kg.

The CDR3 has 14 residues. V lost 7 bases to trimming and J lost 2 bases, with 11 bases between them. The germline V gene encodes CDR1 MNHNS and CDR2 SASEGT. Only in-frame clones appear in the TCRdb table, and some are missing; sequencing was by immunoSEQ multiplex PCR. The sample has fewer than 120,000 clones, approximately 90% seen once. As for this clone: Its antigen is undetermined.

This sequence originates from an adult with an advanced solid tumor such as melanoma, head and neck, liver or kidney cancer. The rearrangement uses TRBV6-1 and TRBJ1-4; no clear D. The specimen was CD4+ or CD8+ T cells sorted from blood, collected in a trial of the OX40 agonist ivuxolimab. Written as DNA, the CDR3 is TGTGCCAGCAAGTTTGTGGCGACTAATGAAAAACTGTTTTTT. Residues: CASKFVATNEKLFF.